This T cell receptor (beta chain) was observed in a study of blood T cell repertoires in COVID-19. Study-level background: Acute-phase and convalescent COVID-19 samples originated in the United States, Italy and Spain.

Participant reports of clinical history set cohort assignment. Method: immunoSEQ multiplex PCR; TCRdb's copy keeps in-frame clones and lacks some. The sample shows 400,000 to 450,000 clones, about 90% of them seen only once. The ends lost 7 bases at V and 7 bases at J; junction bases unmatched: 13. The germline gives CDR1 SEHNR, CDR2 FQNEAQ (reference sequence). This CDR3 is built from 14 residues. The origin of this receptor is a man between 18 and 35 years old who had recovered from COVID-19. The rearrangement links TRBV7-9 to TRBJ2-7; 7 bases agree with TRBD1. Sequenced input: PBMCs or T cells enriched from blood (not recorded which). The CDR3 region has the DNA TGTGCCAGCACCCCCGGACAGGAGGTACGTGAGCAGTACTTC. Protein sequence: CASTPGQEVREQYF.